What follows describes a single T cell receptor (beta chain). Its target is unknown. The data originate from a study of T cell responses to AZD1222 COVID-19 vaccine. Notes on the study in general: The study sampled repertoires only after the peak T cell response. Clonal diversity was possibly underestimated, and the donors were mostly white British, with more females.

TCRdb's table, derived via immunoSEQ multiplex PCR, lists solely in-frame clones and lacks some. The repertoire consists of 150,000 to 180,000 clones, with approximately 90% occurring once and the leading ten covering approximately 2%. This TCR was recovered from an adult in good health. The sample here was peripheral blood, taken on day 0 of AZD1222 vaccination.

This chain's CDR3 is CATSETGQGAVSRGYTF. CDR3 DNA sequence: TGTGCCACCAGTGAGACAGGACAGGGGGCGGTCTCCCGTGGCTACACCTTC. The V and J genes are TRBV24-1 and TRBJ1-2; 11 nucleotides agree with TRBD1. With 4 bases clipped from V and 7 bases from J, the junction kept 13 bases outside the gene matches. The CDR3 runs 17 residues. CDR1 is KGHDR and CDR2 is SFDVKD in the germline V gene.